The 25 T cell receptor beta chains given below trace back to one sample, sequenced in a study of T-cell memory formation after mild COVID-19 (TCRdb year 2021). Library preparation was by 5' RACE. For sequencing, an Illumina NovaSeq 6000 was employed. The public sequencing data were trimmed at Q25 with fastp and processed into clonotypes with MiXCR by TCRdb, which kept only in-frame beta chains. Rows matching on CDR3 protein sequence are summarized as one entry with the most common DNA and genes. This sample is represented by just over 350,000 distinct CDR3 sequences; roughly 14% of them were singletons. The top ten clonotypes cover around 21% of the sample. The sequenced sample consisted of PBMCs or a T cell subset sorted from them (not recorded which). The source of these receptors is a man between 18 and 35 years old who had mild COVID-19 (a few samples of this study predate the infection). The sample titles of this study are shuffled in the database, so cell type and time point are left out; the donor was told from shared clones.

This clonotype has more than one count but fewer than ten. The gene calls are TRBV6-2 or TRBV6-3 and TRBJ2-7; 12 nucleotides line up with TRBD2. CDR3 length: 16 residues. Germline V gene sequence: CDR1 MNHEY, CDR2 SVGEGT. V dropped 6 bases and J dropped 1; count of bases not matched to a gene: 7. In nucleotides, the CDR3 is TGTGCCAGCAGCCGAGCCGGGACTAGCGGGTCCTACGAGCAGTACGTC. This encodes CASSRAGTSGSYEQYV.

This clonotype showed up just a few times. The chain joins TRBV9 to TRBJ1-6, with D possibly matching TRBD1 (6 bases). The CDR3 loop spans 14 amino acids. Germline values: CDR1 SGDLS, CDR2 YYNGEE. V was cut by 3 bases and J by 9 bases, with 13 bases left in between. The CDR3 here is CASSGTGARSPLHF. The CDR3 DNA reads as TGTGCCAGCAGCGGGACGGGGGCTCGTTCACCCCTCCACTTT.

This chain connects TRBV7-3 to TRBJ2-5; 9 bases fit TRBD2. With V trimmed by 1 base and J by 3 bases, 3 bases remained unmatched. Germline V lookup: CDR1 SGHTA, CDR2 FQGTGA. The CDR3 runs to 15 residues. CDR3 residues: CASSLSPSGEETQYF. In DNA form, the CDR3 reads TGTGCCAGCAGCTTAAGTCCTAGCGGGGAAGAGACCCAGTACTTC.

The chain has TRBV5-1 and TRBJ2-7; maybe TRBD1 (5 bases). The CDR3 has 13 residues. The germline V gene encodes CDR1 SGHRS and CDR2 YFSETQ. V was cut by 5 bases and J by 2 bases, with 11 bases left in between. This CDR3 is CASRDRIPYEQYV. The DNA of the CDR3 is TGCGCCAGCAGAGACAGAATCCCCTACGAGCAGTACGTC.

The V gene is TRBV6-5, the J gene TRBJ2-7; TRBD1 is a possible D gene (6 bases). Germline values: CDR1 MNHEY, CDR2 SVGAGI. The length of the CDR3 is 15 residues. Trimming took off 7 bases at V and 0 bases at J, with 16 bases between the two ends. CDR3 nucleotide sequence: TGTGCCAGCACCCCGACAGGATTAAGCTCCTACGAGCAGTACTTC. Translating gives CASTPTGLSSYEQYF.

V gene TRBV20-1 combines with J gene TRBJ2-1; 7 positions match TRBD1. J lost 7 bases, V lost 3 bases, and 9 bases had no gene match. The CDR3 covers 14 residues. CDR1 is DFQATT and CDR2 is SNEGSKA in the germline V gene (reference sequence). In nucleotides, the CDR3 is TGCAGTGCTAGGGGTCCGGGACAGAGAAATGAGCAGTTCTTC. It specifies CSARGPGQRNEQFF.

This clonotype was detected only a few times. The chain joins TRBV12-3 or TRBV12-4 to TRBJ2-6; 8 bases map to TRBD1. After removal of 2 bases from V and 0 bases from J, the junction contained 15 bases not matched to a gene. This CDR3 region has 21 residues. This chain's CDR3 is CASSLSRTGLPSGSGANVLTF. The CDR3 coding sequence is TGTGCCAGCAGTTTATCCCGGACAGGGCTCCCATCTGGCTCTGGGGCCAACGTCCTGACTTTC.

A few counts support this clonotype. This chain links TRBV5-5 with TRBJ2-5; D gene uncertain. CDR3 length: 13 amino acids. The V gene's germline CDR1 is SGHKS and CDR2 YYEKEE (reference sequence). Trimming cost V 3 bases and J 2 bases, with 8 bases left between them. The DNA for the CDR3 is TGTGCCAGCAGCTACCGACCACAAGAGACCCAGTACTTC. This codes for CASSYRPQETQYF.

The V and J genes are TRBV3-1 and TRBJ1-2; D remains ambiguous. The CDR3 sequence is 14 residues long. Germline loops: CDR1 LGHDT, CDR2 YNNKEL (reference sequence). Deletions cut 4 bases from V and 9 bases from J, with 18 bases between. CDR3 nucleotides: TGTGCCAGCAGCCTATCGACCGGCCGGGAGAGCTACACCTTC. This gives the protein CASSLSTGRESYTF.

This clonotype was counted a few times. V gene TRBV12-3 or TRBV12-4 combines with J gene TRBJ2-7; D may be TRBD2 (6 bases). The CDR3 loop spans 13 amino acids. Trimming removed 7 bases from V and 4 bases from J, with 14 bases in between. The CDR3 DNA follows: TGTGCCAGCACCTATTGGGGGGTATACGAGCAGTACTTC. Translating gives CASTYWGVYEQYF.

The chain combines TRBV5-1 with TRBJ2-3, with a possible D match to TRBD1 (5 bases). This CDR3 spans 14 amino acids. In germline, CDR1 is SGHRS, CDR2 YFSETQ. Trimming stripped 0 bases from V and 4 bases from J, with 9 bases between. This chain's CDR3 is CASSLADRSDTQYF. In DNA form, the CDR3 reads TGCGCCAGCAGCTTGGCCGACAGATCAGATACGCAGTATTTT.

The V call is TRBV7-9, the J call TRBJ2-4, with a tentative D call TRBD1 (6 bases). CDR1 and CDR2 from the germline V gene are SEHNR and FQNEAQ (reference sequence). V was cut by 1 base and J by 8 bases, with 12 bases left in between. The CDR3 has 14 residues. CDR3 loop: CASSLGTAVDIQYF. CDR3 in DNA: TGTGCCAGCAGCTTAGGGACAGCTGTGGACATTCAGTACTTC.

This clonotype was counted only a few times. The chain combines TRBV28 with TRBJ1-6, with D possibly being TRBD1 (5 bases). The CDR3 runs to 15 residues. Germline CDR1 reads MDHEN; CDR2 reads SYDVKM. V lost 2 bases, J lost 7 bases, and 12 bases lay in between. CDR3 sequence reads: CASSLNGGRNSPLHF. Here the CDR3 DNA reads TGTGCCAGCAGTTTAAACGGGGGTAGGAATTCACCCCTCCACTTT.

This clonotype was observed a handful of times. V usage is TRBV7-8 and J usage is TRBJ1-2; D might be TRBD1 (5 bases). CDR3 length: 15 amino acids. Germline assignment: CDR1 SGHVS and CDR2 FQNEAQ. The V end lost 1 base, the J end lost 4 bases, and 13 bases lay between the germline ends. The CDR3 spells CASSLEAGSGYGYTF. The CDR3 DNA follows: TGTGCCAGCAGCTTAGAGGCAGGGAGCGGCTATGGCTACACCTTC. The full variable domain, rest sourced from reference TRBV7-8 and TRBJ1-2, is GAGVSQSPRYKVAKRGQDVALRCDPISGHVSLFWYQQALGQGPEFLTYFQNEAQLDKSGLPSDRFFAERPEGSVSTLKIQRTQQEDSAVYLCASSLEAGSGYGYTFGSGTRLTVV.

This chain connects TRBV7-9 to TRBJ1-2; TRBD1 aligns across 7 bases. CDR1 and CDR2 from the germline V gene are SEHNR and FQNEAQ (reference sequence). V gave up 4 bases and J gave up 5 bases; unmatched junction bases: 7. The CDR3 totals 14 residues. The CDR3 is CASSWTGTAYGYTF. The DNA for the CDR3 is TGTGCCAGCAGCTGGACCGGGACAGCGTATGGCTACACCTTC.

CDR3 bases: TGTGCCAGCAGTTACATGGAAGGACACCCTTGGAATTCTGAAGCTTTCTTT. Translated, it gives CASSYMEGHPWNSEAFF. The chain is built from TRBV6-2 or TRBV6-3 and TRBJ1-1; D is possibly TRBD1 (5 bases). CDR1 and CDR2 (germline): MNHEY, SVGEGT. The V gene lost 2 bases and the J gene lost 6 bases, with 22 bases spanning the gap. The CDR3 has 17 amino acids.

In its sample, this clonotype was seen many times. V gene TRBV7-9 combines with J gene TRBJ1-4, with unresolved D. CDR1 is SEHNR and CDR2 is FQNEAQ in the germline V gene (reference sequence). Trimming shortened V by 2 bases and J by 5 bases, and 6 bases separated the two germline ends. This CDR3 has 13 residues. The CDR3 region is CASSLWQNEKLFF. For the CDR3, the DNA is TGTGCCAGCAGCTTATGGCAAAATGAAAAACTGTTTTTT.

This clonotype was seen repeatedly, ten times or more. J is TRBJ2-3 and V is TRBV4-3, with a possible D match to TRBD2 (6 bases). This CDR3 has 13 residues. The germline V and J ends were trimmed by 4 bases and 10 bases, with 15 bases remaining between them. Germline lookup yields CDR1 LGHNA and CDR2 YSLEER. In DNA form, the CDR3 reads TGCGCCAGCAGCCCGAGGAGGGAAAGTCCGCAGTATTTT. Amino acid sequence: CASSPRRESPQYF.

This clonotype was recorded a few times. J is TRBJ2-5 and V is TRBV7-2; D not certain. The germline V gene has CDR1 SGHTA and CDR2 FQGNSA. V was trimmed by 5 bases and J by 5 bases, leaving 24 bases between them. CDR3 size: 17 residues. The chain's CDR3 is CASSPEPPGPSRETQYF. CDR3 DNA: TGTGCCAGCAGCCCCGAGCCCCCGGGCCCTTCGCGGGAGACCCAGTACTTC.

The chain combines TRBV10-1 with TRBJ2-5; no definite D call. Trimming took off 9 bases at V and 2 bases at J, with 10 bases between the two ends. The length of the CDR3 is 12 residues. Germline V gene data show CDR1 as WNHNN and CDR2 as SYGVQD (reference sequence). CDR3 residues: CARSVRQETQYF. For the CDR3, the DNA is TGCGCCAGATCTGTAAGGCAAGAGACCCAGTACTTC.

The CDR3, as DNA: TGCAGTGCTAGAAAGACGGGGGGAAAGACCCAGTACTTC. Translation gives CSARKTGGKTQYF. This sequence joins TRBV20-1 and TRBJ2-5; 7 bases agree with TRBD2. Per germline, CDR1 DFQATT and CDR2 SNEGSKA (reference sequence). V gave up 2 bases and J gave up 6 bases; unmatched junction bases: 6. The CDR3 loop spans 13 amino acids.

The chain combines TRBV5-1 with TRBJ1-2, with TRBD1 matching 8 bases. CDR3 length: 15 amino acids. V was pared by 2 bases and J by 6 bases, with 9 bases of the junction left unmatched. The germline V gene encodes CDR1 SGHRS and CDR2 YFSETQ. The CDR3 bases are TGCGCCAGCAGCTTCTCCGCAGGGGGCGTCGATGGCTACACCTTC. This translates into CASSFSAGGVDGYTF.

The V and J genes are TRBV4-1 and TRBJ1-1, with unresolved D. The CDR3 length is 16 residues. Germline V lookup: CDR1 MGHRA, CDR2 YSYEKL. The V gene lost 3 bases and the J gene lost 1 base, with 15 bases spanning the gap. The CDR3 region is CASSQAHTARNTEAFF. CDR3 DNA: TGCGCCAGCAGCCAGGCCCACACGGCGAGGAACACTGAAGCTTTCTTT.

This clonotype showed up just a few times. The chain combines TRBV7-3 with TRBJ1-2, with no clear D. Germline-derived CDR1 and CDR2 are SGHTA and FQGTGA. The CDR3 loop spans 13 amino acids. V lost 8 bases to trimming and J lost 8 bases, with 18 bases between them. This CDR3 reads CASALGGREGYTF. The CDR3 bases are TGTGCCAGCGCCCTGGGAGGGCGGGAAGGCTACACCTTC.

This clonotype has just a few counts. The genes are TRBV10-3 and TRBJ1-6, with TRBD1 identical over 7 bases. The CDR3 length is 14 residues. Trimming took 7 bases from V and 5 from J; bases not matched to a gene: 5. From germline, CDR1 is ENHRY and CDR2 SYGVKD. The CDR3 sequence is CAIKGQANNSPLHF. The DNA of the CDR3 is TGTGCCATCAAAGGACAGGCGAATAATTCACCCCTCCACTTT.